One sample yielded the 4 T cell receptor beta chains listed below, sequenced in a study of cytomegalovirus exposure and HLA in healthy donors. PCR employed 60 Vbeta and 13 Jbeta primers. Profiling relied on immunoSEQ multiplex PCR, and the TCRdb table lists in-frame clones only, not all of them. In the table there are approximately 100,000 clones, roughly 76% of which are singletons. Sample: PBMCs. All receptors come from a middle-aged woman in good health and CMV-seropositive.

The V and J genes are TRBV5-1 and TRBJ1-1; possibly TRBD1 for D (5 bases). Deletions cut 4 bases from V and 4 bases from J, with 14 bases between. Germline V gene lookup returns CDR1 SGHRS and CDR2 YFSETQ. The CDR3 covers 14 residues. This CDR3 is CASSPFRGGTEAFF. The CDR3 bases are TGCGCCAGCAGCCCATTTCGGGGGGGCACTGAAGCTTTCTTT.

J is TRBJ1-5 and V is TRBV18; D is perhaps TRBD1 (6 bases). The V and J ends lost 5 bases and 7 bases respectively, with 9 bases between them. The V gene's germline CDR1 is KGHSH and CDR2 LQKENI. The CDR3 runs 12 residues. The CDR3 nucleotides are TGTGCCAGCTCAGACAGGATACAGCCCCAGCATTTT. Translated: CASSDRIQPQHF.

The J gene is TRBJ2-1, the V gene TRBV7-9, with 8 bases fitting TRBD2. J gave up 3 bases and V 1 base, and 2 bases lay outside the gene matches. Per germline, CDR1 SEHNR and CDR2 FQNEAQ (reference sequence). The CDR3 contains 15 residues. The DNA for the CDR3 is TGTGCCAGCAGCTTAGTACTAGCGGACTACAATGAGCAGTTCTTC. Residues: CASSLVLADYNEQFF.

V usage is TRBV6-1 and J usage is TRBJ2-7; TRBD2 matches 10 bases. Trimming cost V 3 bases and J 2 bases; bases outside gene matches: 7. Per germline, CDR1 MNHNS and CDR2 SASEGT. This CDR3 contains 16 residues. The CDR3 reads CASSDRSSGGAYEQYF. The CDR3 region has the DNA TGTGCCAGCAGTGATCGAAGCAGCGGGGGGGCCTACGAGCAGTACTTC.